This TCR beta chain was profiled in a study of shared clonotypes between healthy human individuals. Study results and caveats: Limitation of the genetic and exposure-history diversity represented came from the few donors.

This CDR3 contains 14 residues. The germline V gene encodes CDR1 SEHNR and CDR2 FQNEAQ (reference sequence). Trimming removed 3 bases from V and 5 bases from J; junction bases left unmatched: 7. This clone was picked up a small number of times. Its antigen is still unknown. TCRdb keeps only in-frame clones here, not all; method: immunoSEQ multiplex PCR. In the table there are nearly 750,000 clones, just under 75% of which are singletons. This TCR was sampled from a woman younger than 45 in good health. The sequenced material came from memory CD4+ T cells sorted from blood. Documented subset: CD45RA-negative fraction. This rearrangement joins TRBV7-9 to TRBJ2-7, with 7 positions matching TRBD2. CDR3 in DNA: TGTGCCAGCAGCTTGCCGAGCGGGATTAACGAGCAGTACTTC. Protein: CASSLPSGINEQYF.